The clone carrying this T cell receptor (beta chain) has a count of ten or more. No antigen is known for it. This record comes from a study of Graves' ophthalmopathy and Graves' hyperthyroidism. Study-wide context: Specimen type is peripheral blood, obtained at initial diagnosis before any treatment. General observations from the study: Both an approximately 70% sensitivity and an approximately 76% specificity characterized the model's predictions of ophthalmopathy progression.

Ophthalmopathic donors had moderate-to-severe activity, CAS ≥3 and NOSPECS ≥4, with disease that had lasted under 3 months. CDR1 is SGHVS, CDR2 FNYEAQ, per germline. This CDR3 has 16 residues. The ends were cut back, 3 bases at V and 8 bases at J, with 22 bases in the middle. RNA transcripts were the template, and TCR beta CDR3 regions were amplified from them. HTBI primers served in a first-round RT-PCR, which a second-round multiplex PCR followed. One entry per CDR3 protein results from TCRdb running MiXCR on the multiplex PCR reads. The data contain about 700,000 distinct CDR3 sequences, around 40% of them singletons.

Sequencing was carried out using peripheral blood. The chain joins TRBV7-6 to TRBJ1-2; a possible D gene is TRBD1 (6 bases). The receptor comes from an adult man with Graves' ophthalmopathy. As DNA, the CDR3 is TGTGCCAGCAGCTTGGAGGCTGTAACGGGGGCGCGGGGCTACACCTTC. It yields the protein CASSLEAVTGARGYTF. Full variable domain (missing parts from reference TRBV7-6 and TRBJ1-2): GAGVSQSPRYKVTKRGQDVALRCDPISGHVSLYWYRQALGQGPEFLTYFNYEAQQDKSGLPNDRFSAERPEGSISTLTIQRTEQRDSAMYRCASSLEAVTGARGYTFGSGTRLTVV.